The source of this T cell receptor beta chain is a study of blood T cell repertoires in COVID-19. For the study at large: From the United States, Italy and Spain came samples of acute and convalescent COVID-19.

Authors' data handling: Using reference gene primer amplification, nucleated cell counts were estimated. Clones were sequenced by immunoSEQ multiplex PCR, and TCRdb holds only the in-frame ones, with some missing. D and trimming come from the DNA, and the V and J calls and clone size come from that table. The top ten hold roughly 1.3% of the sample, which has hundreds of thousands of clones, approximately 83% seen once. Germline V CDR1 and CDR2: SNHLY, FYNNEI. The CDR3 has 13 amino acids. V lost 6 bases to trimming and J lost 7 bases, with 10 bases between them. Enrolment of Seattle patients took place during active infection, and they were followed longitudinally.

The rearrangement links TRBV2 to TRBJ1-6; a possible D gene is TRBD1 (6 bases). The sequence derives from a woman in her thirties with COVID-19, enrolled during active disease. The sample comprised peripheral blood. CDR3 sequence (DNA): TGTGCCAGCAGCCTAACAGGGAATTCACCCCTCCACTTT. It yields the protein CASSLTGNSPLHF.